Presented here are 3 T cell receptor beta chains from one specimen sequenced in a study of cytomegalovirus exposure and HLA in healthy donors. The PCR employed 60 Vbeta primers together with 13 Jbeta primers. Profiled with immunoSEQ multiplex PCR; TCRdb holds only in-frame clones, not every one. The top ten clones hold around 2% of a sample with about 92,000 clones, approximately 80% of them seen once. The source material was PBMCs. All receptors derive from a man between 18 and 35 years old in good health and CMV-seronegative.

The chain combines TRBV6-5 with TRBJ1-1; 7 nucleotides agree with TRBD1. From germline, CDR1 is MNHEY and CDR2 SVGAGI. Trimming removed 4 bases from V and 1 base from J; junction bases left unmatched: 0. The CDR3 extends over 13 amino acids. CDR3 residues: CASSWTGNTEAFF. The CDR3, as DNA: TGTGCCAGCAGTTGGACAGGGAACACTGAAGCTTTCTTT.

CDR3 nucleotide sequence: TGCGCCAGCAGCTTGGCCCGGGGTTTTTTATCCTACGAGCAGTACTTC. Encoded protein: CASSLARGFLSYEQYF. This chain uses TRBV5-1 with TRBJ2-7; D might be TRBD2 (5 bases). Germline loops: CDR1 SGHRS, CDR2 YFSETQ. V was shortened by 0 bases and J by 1 base, with 14 bases between the two germline ends. The CDR3 sequence is 16 residues long.

This chain uses TRBV25-1 with TRBJ1-6; D might be TRBD1 (5 bases). CDR1 is MGHDK, CDR2 SYGVNS, per germline. With 6 bases removed from V and 9 bases from J, the gap between germline ends came to 12 bases. The CDR3 spans 13 residues. CDR3 loop: CASRGGSGSPLHF. The CDR3, as DNA: TGTGCCAGCAGGGGGGGTTCGGGTTCACCCCTCCACTTT.